One sample yielded the 10 T cell receptor beta chains listed below, sequenced in a study of cytomegalovirus exposure and HLA in healthy donors. Both 60 Vbeta primers and 13 Jbeta primers went into the PCR. Sequencing was performed with immunoSEQ multiplex PCR; in TCRdb, only in-frame clones are kept and a portion is missing. The table has 95,000 to 100,000 clones, around 76% seen once. The sequenced sample consisted of PBMCs. The receptors come from a human donor in good health.

The V and J genes are TRBV4-1 and TRBJ2-4; 10 nucleotides align to TRBD2. The CDR3 extends over 18 amino acids. Germline CDR1 is MGHRA and CDR2 is YSYEKL. J lost 5 bases, V lost 4 bases, and 14 bases had no gene match. CDR3 protein: CASSPAPSGGPLENIQYF. CDR3 DNA: TGCGCCAGCAGCCCTGCTCCTAGCGGGGGCCCGCTAGAAAACATTCAGTACTTC.

The chain has TRBV11-2 and TRBJ1-4; TRBD1 matches 7 bases. V lost 5 bases and J lost 5; bases outside the gene matches: 5. The germline V gene encodes CDR1 SGHAT and CDR2 FQNNGV. CDR3 size: 14 residues. The CDR3 is CASSAGQQNEKLFF. DNA of the CDR3: TGTGCCAGCAGCGCGGGACAGCAGAATGAAAAACTGTTTTTT.

The V gene is TRBV2, the J gene TRBJ1-1; no reliable D call. Trimming left V 7 bases short and J 1 base short, with 4 bases between. CDR3 length: 11 residues. CDR1 is SNHLY and CDR2 is FYNNEI in the germline V gene. The CDR3 sequence is CASTPNTEAFF. CDR3 in DNA: TGTGCCAGCACTCCGAACACTGAAGCTTTCTTT. The entire variable domain, with the rest obtained from reference TRBV2 and TRBJ1-1, is as follows: EPEVTQTPSHQVTQMGQEVILRCVPISNHLYFYWYRQILGQKVEFLVSFYNNEISEKSEIFDDQFSVERPDGSNFTLKIRSTKLEDSAMYFCASTPNTEAFFGQGTRLTVV.

V and J are TRBV5-1 and TRBJ1-5; possible D gene TRBD1, 5 bases. The germline CDR1 and CDR2 sequences are SGHRS and YFSETQ. The length of the CDR3 is 16 residues. V dropped 0 bases and J dropped 6 bases, with 16 bases sitting between them. For the CDR3, the DNA is TGCGCCAGCAGCTTGGAGGGCTCCCCCGGGGGTCAGCCCCAGCATTTT. It encodes CASSLEGSPGGQPQHF.

CDR3: CASSLGGRAEEQFF. The CDR3 DNA reads as TGTGCCAGCAGCTTGGGCGGGAGGGCAGAAGAGCAGTTCTTC. J is TRBJ2-1 and V is TRBV7-2; 9 bases are shared with TRBD2. Per germline, CDR1 SGHTA and CDR2 FQGNSA. The CDR3 sequence is 14 residues long. The V segment lost 3 bases and the J segment 10 bases; nucleotides outside the gene matches: 7.

This clone was counted a few times. This rearrangement joins TRBV6-5 to TRBJ2-6; D is perhaps TRBD1 (5 bases). V was trimmed by 0 bases and J by 2 bases, leaving 5 bases between them. The CDR3 contains 15 residues. CDR1 MNHEY and CDR2 SVGAGI come from the germline V gene. The CDR3 DNA reads TGTGCCAGCAGTTACTCAGGGGCTGGGGCCAACGTCCTGACTTTC. Protein sequence: CASSYSGAGANVLTF.

V is TRBV9 and J is TRBJ1-3; D is possibly TRBD1 (6 bases). The CDR3 is made up of 16 amino acids. Germline CDR1 is SGDLS and CDR2 is YYNGEE. Trimming shortened V by 4 bases and J by 3 bases, and 17 bases separated the two germline ends. This CDR3 reads CASSSDPGQNGNTIYF. For the CDR3, the DNA is TGTGCCAGCAGCTCCGACCCTGGACAGAATGGAAACACCATATATTTT.

The CDR3 loop reads CASSRSREAGNTIYF. Written as DNA, the CDR3 is TGTGCCAGCAGTCGTAGTAGGGAGGCTGGAAACACCATATATTTT. The V and J genes are TRBV6-5 and TRBJ1-3, with unresolved D. Trimming pared 5 bases from V and 2 bases from J, leaving 13 bases between. The CDR3 runs 15 residues. The germline V gene has CDR1 MNHEY and CDR2 SVGAGI.

The chain couples TRBV7-2 to TRBJ2-3, with 9 bases that match TRBD2. The CDR3 covers 16 residues. V shed 4 bases and J 4 bases; nucleotides not matched to a gene: 9. From germline, CDR1 is SGHTA and CDR2 FQGNSA. The CDR3 nucleotides read TGTGCCAGCAGCTCTAAAGCGGGAGGATGGGCAGATACGCAGTATTTT. Protein: CASSSKAGGWADTQYF.

The chain is built from TRBV6-5 and TRBJ1-2, with D hard to call. V lost 5 bases to trimming and J lost 3 bases, with 7 bases between them. Germline CDR1 and CDR2: MNHEY and SVGAGI. This CDR3 has 12 amino acids. Here the CDR3 DNA reads TGTGCCAGCAGTCACACCGACTATGGCTACACCTTC. Translating gives CASSHTDYGYTF.